The source of this T cell receptor (beta chain) is a study of blood T cells in healthy people across ages. V lost 6 bases, J lost 0 bases, and 11 bases stayed unmatched. This CDR3 is built from 16 residues. Germline V CDR1 and CDR2: DFQATT, SNEGSKA (reference sequence). Sample-barcoded 5' priming and a J-beta primer mix drove a second PCR of 7 to 11 cycles. TCRdb ran MiXCR on the 5' RACE reads and lists one entry per CDR3 protein. The sample consists of more than 1,400,000 distinct CDR3 sequences, approximately 40% of them appearing once. The J gene is TRBJ1-2, the V gene TRBV20-1; 9 positions match TRBD1. The origin of this receptor is a woman between 18 and 29 years old in good health. Material: blood. CDR3 in amino acids: CSAKPGTGHANYGYTF. CDR3 bases: TGCAGTGCAAAGCCCGGGACAGGGCATGCTAACTATGGCTACACCTTC.